The clone carrying this TCR beta chain came up a few times. The source of the sample is a study of low-dose radiotherapy and immunotherapy resistance in tumors. As for the study in general: Cohort 1 received 0.5 Gy per fraction every 2 weeks, totaling 6.5 Gy.

The CDR3 consists of 14 residues. V lost 0 bases, J lost 3 bases, and 9 bases lay in between. Per the germline V gene, CDR1 is GTSNPN and CDR2 is SVGIG (reference sequence). First-strand cDNA used TRAV- and TRBV-specific primers, covering alpha and beta chains. With a constant-region primer and a V-primer adapter, TCRs were subjected to 20 to 25 PCR cycles of amplification. TCRdb re-analysed the reads in MiXCR, keeping a single row per CDR3 protein. The table has over 55,000 distinct CDR3 sequences, less than 35% seen once; the top ten hold 11%. The time point is: before trial treatment. The chain employs TRBV30 and TRBJ2-1, with no clear D. The TCR comes from a female donor with ovarian cancer. The specimen was PBMCs, collected before treatment. As DNA, the CDR3 is TGTGCCTGGAGTGTACGGGCTAGCTACAATGAGCAGTTCTTC. Protein product: CAWSVRASYNEQFF.